This TCR beta chain stems from a study of T cell repertoires in cytomegalovirus infection. TCRdb reanalysed the reads using MiXCR and keeps one entry per CDR3 protein. The sample includes about 470,000 distinct CDR3 sequences, approximately 42% of them seen just once. In regard to this clonotype: The antigen is undetermined.

The sequence derives from a human donor in good health (CMV status not recorded). Some clones in this sample may be carry-over from other donors' samples. The source was cultured PBMCs, collected from culture after CMV antigen stimulation.

The CDR3 spells CASSGIETQYF. The DNA of the CDR3 is TGTGCCAGCAGCGGAATAGAGACCCAGTACTTC. The chain is built from TRBV12-3 or TRBV12-4 and TRBJ2-5, with D unclear. The V and J ends lost 6 bases and 4 bases respectively, with 6 bases between them. This CDR3 is built from 11 residues.